One and the same sample provided the 27 T cell receptor beta chains below, sequenced in a study of T cells after somatic rescue of genetic block. Profiling relied on immunoSEQ multiplex PCR, and the TCRdb table lists in-frame clones only, not all of them. The data contain approximately 110,000 clones, around nine tenths of them singletons. Sequenced input: peripheral blood mononuclear cells (PBMCs). The source of these receptors is a woman under 30.

This clone has a single count. In nucleotides, the CDR3 is TGCGCCAGCAGTGAGTCGGGAAGGAACTATGGCTACACCTTC. Translating it yields CASSESGRNYGYTF. The chain carries TRBV10-2 and TRBJ1-2, with D unresolved. V gave up 0 bases and J gave up 2 bases, with 7 bases separating them. Germline CDR1 WSHSY, CDR2 SAAADI. The CDR3 runs 14 residues.

The genes are TRBV6-6 and TRBJ1-2; D is unclear. Trimming stripped 5 bases from V and 4 bases from J, with 20 bases between. The V gene's germline CDR1 is MNHNY and CDR2 SVGAGI (reference sequence). The CDR3 runs to 16 residues. In DNA form, the CDR3 reads TGTGCCAGCAGTACCCCTAGCGCAGGTCCAGTCTATGGCTACACCTTC. As protein: CASSTPSAGPVYGYTF.

The V gene is TRBV18, the J gene TRBJ1-4; TRBD1 matches at 9 bases. Trimming removed 3 bases from V and 2 bases from J; junction bases left unmatched: 13. This CDR3 has 19 residues. Germline V lookup: CDR1 KGHSH, CDR2 LQKENI. As DNA, the CDR3 is TGTGCCAGCTCACCGCTCCCGGGACAGGGAGGGTCGACTAATGAAAAACTGTTTTTT. This encodes CASSPLPGQGGSTNEKLFF.

The CDR3 bases are TGTGCCAGCAGCTTCAACAGAGATGGTGAAGCTTTCTTT. Its protein product is CASSFNRDGEAFF. V is TRBV5-8 and J is TRBJ1-1; D is ambiguous. Germline CDR1 and CDR2: SGHTS and YDEGEE. The germline V and J ends were trimmed by 2 bases and 7 bases, with 12 bases remaining between them. The CDR3 loop spans 13 amino acids.

The chain carries TRBV6-5 and TRBJ2-7; 7 bases are shared with TRBD1. Germline lookup yields CDR1 MNHEY and CDR2 SVGAGI. CDR3 length: 14 residues. Unmatched junction bases numbered 7, after V lost 5 bases and J lost 3 bases. CDR3 DNA sequence: TGTGCCAGCAGTAATCCTCGACAGGGCTACGAGCAGTACTTC. This translates into CASSNPRQGYEQYF.

The V and J genes are TRBV18 and TRBJ1-3, with TRBD1 as a possible D gene (5 bases). V was shortened by 4 bases and J by 4 bases, with 17 bases between the two germline ends. The germline gives CDR1 KGHSH, CDR2 LQKENI. The CDR3 spans 16 residues. CDR3 region: CASSRDDSSGGNTIYF. CDR3 nucleotides: TGTGCCAGCTCACGGGACGATAGCTCCGGAGGAAACACCATATATTTT.

This chain links TRBV11-1 with TRBJ2-6, with a weak D call TRBD2 (5 bases). This CDR3 has 16 amino acids. Trimming left V 4 bases short and J 1 base short, with 11 bases between. CDR1 SGHAT and CDR2 FQDESV come from the germline V gene (reference sequence). Written as DNA, the CDR3 is TGTGCCAGCAGCTCCCGGACTGTTTCTGGGGCCAACGTCCTGACTTTC. The encoded protein is CASSSRTVSGANVLTF.

This chain uses TRBV11-2 with TRBJ2-3; the match to TRBD2 covers 15 bases. The V and J ends lost 1 base and 1 base, in that order; junction bases with no gene match: 3. The CDR3 is 18 amino acids. Germline V gives CDR1 SGHAT, CDR2 FQNNGV. The CDR3 sequence is CASSLAGLAGGRTDTQYF. CDR3 nucleotides: TGTGCCAGCAGCTTAGCGGGACTAGCGGGGGGTCGCACAGATACGCAGTATTTT. Full variable domain (missing parts from reference TRBV11-2 and TRBJ2-3): EAGVAQSPRYKIIEKRQSVAFWCNPISGHATLYWYQQILGQGPKLLIQFQNNGVVDDSQLPKDRFSAERLKGVDSTLKIQPAKLEDSAVYLCASSLAGLAGGRTDTQYFGPGTRLTVL.

This rearrangement joins TRBV11-2 to TRBJ2-1; 9 bases match TRBD2. The CDR3 consists of 15 residues. Germline V lookup: CDR1 SGHAT, CDR2 FQNNGV. The trim removed 5 bases at V and 7 bases at J, leaving 9 bases unmatched. This CDR3 reads CASSDSGGPMNEQFF. CDR3 coding DNA: TGTGCCAGCAGCGATAGCGGGGGCCCTATGAATGAGCAGTTCTTC. Using reference TRBV11-2 and TRBJ2-1 for the parts outside the CDR3, the full variable domain is EAGVAQSPRYKIIEKRQSVAFWCNPISGHATLYWYQQILGQGPKLLIQFQNNGVVDDSQLPKDRFSAERLKGVDSTLKIQPAKLEDSAVYLCASSDSGGPMNEQFFGPGTRLTVL.

CDR3 residues: CASSRGRNQPQHF. The CDR3, as DNA: TGTGCCAGCAGCCGCGGACGGAATCAGCCCCAGCATTTT. V gene TRBV7-8 combines with J gene TRBJ1-5; D not certain. The germline CDR1 and CDR2 sequences are SGHVS and FQNEAQ. Trimming removed 5 bases at V and 4 bases at J, with 9 bases between. The CDR3 sequence is 13 residues long.

The V call is TRBV6-5, the J call TRBJ2-3; TRBD1 is a possible D gene (5 bases). Germline V lookup: CDR1 MNHEY, CDR2 SVGAGI. Trimming removed 6 bases from V and 0 bases from J, with 10 bases in between. This CDR3 has 14 amino acids. The CDR3: CASRAGLSTDTQYF. CDR3 sequence (DNA): TGTGCCAGCAGGGCAGGGTTGAGCACAGATACGCAGTATTTT.

The chain combines TRBV7-3 with TRBJ1-1; D is ambiguous. This CDR3 has 13 residues. The germline V gene has CDR1 SGHTA and CDR2 FQGTGA. V was shortened by 3 bases and J by 1 base, with 6 bases between the two germline ends. CDR3 residues: CASSFNRNTEAFF. The CDR3 nucleotides are TGTGCCAGCAGCTTCAACAGGAACACTGAAGCTTTCTTT.

The V and J genes are TRBV5-4 and TRBJ2-5, with 9 bases that match TRBD2. J lost 5 bases, V lost 1 base, and 9 bases had no gene match. CDR1 and CDR2 from the germline V gene are SGHNT and YYREEE (reference sequence). The CDR3 extends over 16 amino acids. In DNA form, the CDR3 reads TGTGCCAGCAGCTTGAGGGTAGCGGGGGTAGCGGAGACCCAGTACTTC. It translates to CASSLRVAGVAETQYF.

The gene calls are TRBV11-2 and TRBJ2-5; D is perhaps TRBD1 (6 bases). This CDR3 region has 15 residues. V was clipped by 7 bases and J by 0 bases, with 15 bases between them. The V gene's germline CDR1 is SGHAT and CDR2 FQNNGV. CDR3 coding DNA: TGTGCCAGCACCGGAAGGGGGACATACCAAGAGACCCAGTACTTC. It translates to CASTGRGTYQETQYF.

The rearrangement joins TRBV5-6 to TRBJ2-7; D gene unclear. The ends were cut back, 0 bases at V and 5 bases at J, with 12 bases in the middle. Germline assignment: CDR1 SGHDT and CDR2 YYEEEE. CDR3 length: 14 amino acids. The CDR3, as DNA: TGTGCCAGCAGCTTGGGTTTGGGGTACCACGAGCAGTACTTC. Protein sequence: CASSLGLGYHEQYF.

This chain connects TRBV5-1 to TRBJ1-2; 10 nucleotides agree with TRBD1. The germline V gene has CDR1 SGHRS and CDR2 YFSETQ. The V segment lost 7 bases and the J segment 0 bases; nucleotides outside the gene matches: 18. The CDR3 extends over 19 amino acids. The CDR3 spells CASSRVPRTGGSANYGYTF. The CDR3 region has the DNA TGCGCCAGCTCCCGAGTCCCAAGGACAGGGGGTTCCGCTAACTATGGCTACACCTTC.

The table lists this clone with a count of one. This chain links TRBV19 with TRBJ1-2, with D possibly TRBD1 on 6 matching bases. V shed 1 base and J shed 0 bases, with 12 bases lying between them. The CDR3 is made up of 16 amino acids. The V gene's germline CDR1 is LNHDA and CDR2 SQIVND (reference sequence). The CDR3 coding sequence is TGTGCCAGTAGTATAGGCGGACAGACAGCTAACTATGGCTACACCTTC. Translated, it gives CASSIGGQTANYGYTF.

This clone was seen just once. V gene TRBV11-1 combines with J gene TRBJ1-5, with D unresolved. Germline-derived CDR1 and CDR2 are SGHAT and FQDESV (reference sequence). The CDR3 has 13 amino acids. V gave up 0 bases and J gave up 3 bases, with 3 bases separating them. In DNA, the CDR3 is TGTGCCAGCAGCTTAGCGGACAATCAGCCCCAGCATTTT. This gives the protein CASSLADNQPQHF.

The chain carries TRBV9 and TRBJ2-7; TRBD1 is a possible D gene (6 bases). This CDR3 has 15 residues. V was cut by 3 bases and J by 4 bases, with 17 bases left in between. Germline V lookup: CDR1 SGDLS, CDR2 YYNGEE. CDR3 sequence reads: CASSAMTGAGYEQYF. CDR3 DNA sequence: TGTGCCAGCAGCGCCATGACAGGAGCCGGTTACGAGCAGTACTTC.

The V and J genes are TRBV18 and TRBJ1-1, with D unclear. Trimming shortened V by 6 bases and J by 4 bases, and 9 bases separated the two germline ends. The CDR3 is 12 amino acids. CDR1 and CDR2 from the germline V gene are KGHSH and LQKENI. The CDR3 DNA follows: TGTGCCAGCTCTCCCGGCACCACTGAAGCTTTCTTT. This sequence encodes CASSPGTTEAFF.

V and J are TRBV4-3 and TRBJ2-3; D not certain. The length of the CDR3 is 13 residues. Trimming left V 0 bases short and J 13 bases short, with 14 bases between. Germline lookup yields CDR1 LGHNA and CDR2 YSLEER. The DNA of the CDR3 is TGCGCCAGCAGCCAAGATGGAGCTTCGGAGAAGTATTTT. Encoded protein: CASSQDGASEKYF.

The table lists this clone with a few counts. This sequence joins TRBV30 and TRBJ1-1; D not resolved. The germline V and J ends were trimmed by 2 bases and 2 bases, with 9 bases remaining between them. In germline, CDR1 is GTSNPN, CDR2 SVGIG (reference sequence). This CDR3 region has 13 residues. The CDR3 DNA follows: TGTGCCTGGAGTATGTCTACTAACACTGAAGCTTTCTTT. Its translation is CAWSMSTNTEAFF.

The V gene is TRBV9, the J gene TRBJ1-4, with D tentatively TRBD1 (5 bases). Trimming took 0 bases from V and 8 from J, leaving 14 bases between them. The CDR3 consists of 15 residues. Germline CDR1 is SGDLS and CDR2 is YYNGEE. The DNA of the CDR3 is TGTGCCAGCAGCGTAGATCCGGGGGTTGAAGAAAAACTGTTTTTT. Translation: CASSVDPGVEEKLFF.

This sequence joins TRBV5-6 and TRBJ2-1; D not certain. This CDR3 contains 15 residues. The V gene's germline CDR1 is SGHDT and CDR2 YYEEEE. The germline V and J ends were trimmed by 4 bases and 2 bases, with 13 bases remaining between them. The CDR3 protein is CASSLMYGPYNEQFF. CDR3 bases: TGTGCCAGCAGCCTGATGTACGGGCCCTACAATGAGCAGTTCTTC. Based on the CDR3 plus reference TRBV5-6 and TRBJ2-1, the full variable domain is DAGVTQSPTHLIKTRGQQVTLRCSPKSGHDTVSWYQQALGQGPQFIFQYYEEEERQRGNFPDRFSGHQFPNYSSELNVNALLLGDSALYLCASSLMYGPYNEQFFGPGTRLTVL.

The V gene is TRBV18, the J gene TRBJ1-1; TRBD1 is a possible D gene (5 bases). Trimming removed 6 bases at V and 3 bases at J, with 14 bases between. The CDR3 covers 14 residues. The germline gives CDR1 KGHSH, CDR2 LQKENI. This CDR3 reads CASSATGGDTEAFF. DNA for the CDR3: TGTGCCAGCTCCGCCACTGGGGGTGACACTGAAGCTTTCTTT.

The genes are TRBV9 and TRBJ1-6; TRBD1 agrees at 11 bases. Germline assignment: CDR1 SGDLS and CDR2 YYNGEE. The CDR3 has 15 residues. J lost 10 bases, V lost 3 bases, and 6 bases had no gene match. CDR3 bases: TGTGCCAGCAGCGCGCTGGACAGGGGGCAATCACCCCTCCACTTT. Amino acid sequence: CASSALDRGQSPLHF.

This clone has a handful of counts. V and J are TRBV6-1 and TRBJ1-6, with D perhaps matching TRBD1 (5 bases). The germline gives CDR1 MNHNS, CDR2 SASEGT. This CDR3 contains 14 residues. With 4 bases removed from V and 7 bases from J, the gap between germline ends came to 11 bases. For the CDR3, the DNA is TGTGCCAGCAGTGTCCCGGGGCCAAATTCACCCCTCCACTTT. The encoded protein is CASSVPGPNSPLHF.